Reported below is one TCR beta chain. V dropped 4 bases and J dropped 6 bases, with 16 bases sitting between them. CDR1 is SGHTA and CDR2 is FQGTGA in the germline V gene. This CDR3 contains 14 residues. The TCR beta repertoire was assessed by survey-level immunoSEQ sequencing. Profiled with immunoSEQ multiplex PCR; TCRdb holds only in-frame clones, not every one. The sample has under 55,000 clones, more than 85% seen once; the top ten hold approximately 11%. The TCR was taken from a man aged 40-49 years with rheumatoid arthritis. This rearrangement joins TRBV7-3 to TRBJ2-7, with D perhaps matching TRBD1 (6 bases). The sample taken for sequencing was PBMCs. The CDR3 here is CASSSRGTSGEQYF. The DNA of the CDR3 is TGTGCCAGCAGCTCGAGGGGGACATCAGGCGAGCAGTACTTC.